This T cell receptor (beta chain) was recovered during a study of blood T cell repertoires in COVID-19. Study overall: Donors in the United States, Italy and Spain gave samples during acute or convalescent COVID-19.

This table comes from immunoSEQ multiplex PCR, and its TCRdb copy is limited to in-frame clones, with some not included. This table has 200,000 to 250,000 clones, 85% to 90% appearing once. Shortly before study entry, within 2 weeks, exposed participants had met a COVID-19 case. The sample consisted of PBMCs or T cells enriched from blood (not recorded which). This clonotype originated in a man between 50 and 59 years old who had been exposed to COVID-19.

CDR3 coding DNA: TGTGCCATCAGTGGCTCGGACAGGGGAAACACCATATATTTT. Translated, it gives CAISGSDRGNTIYF. The genes are TRBV10-3 and TRBJ1-3, with 7 bases identical to TRBD1. The CDR3 is 14 residues long. Trimming cost V 4 bases and J 4 bases; bases outside gene matches: 4. In germline, CDR1 is ENHRY, CDR2 SYGVKD.